Included here is one TCR beta chain sequence, with context. What it binds is not known. The data derive from a study of blood T cells in healthy people across ages. Whole-study findings and limits: Naive T cell percentage showed a strong correlation with TCR beta diversity.

About 9.9 milliliters of peripheral blood were drawn from each donor. At least 7 million PBMCs were isolated per sample. Combining a sample-barcoded 5' primer with a J-beta primer mix, a second PCR ran for about 7 to 12 cycles. One entry per CDR3 protein results from TCRdb running MiXCR on the 5' RACE reads. The sample yields approximately 1.5 million distinct CDR3 sequences, 42% seen once. Deletions cut 6 bases from V and 0 bases from J, with 15 bases between. Germline V gene data show CDR1 as MNHEY and CDR2 as SVGAGI. CDR3 size: 16 residues. The chain is built from TRBV6-5 and TRBJ2-1, with D unclear. The TCR comes from a woman aged 18-29 years in good health. Sequencing input: blood. The CDR3 sequence is CASSPAVNGSYNEQFF. The DNA of the CDR3 is TGTGCCAGCAGCCCCGCGGTTAATGGCTCCTACAATGAGCAGTTCTTC.